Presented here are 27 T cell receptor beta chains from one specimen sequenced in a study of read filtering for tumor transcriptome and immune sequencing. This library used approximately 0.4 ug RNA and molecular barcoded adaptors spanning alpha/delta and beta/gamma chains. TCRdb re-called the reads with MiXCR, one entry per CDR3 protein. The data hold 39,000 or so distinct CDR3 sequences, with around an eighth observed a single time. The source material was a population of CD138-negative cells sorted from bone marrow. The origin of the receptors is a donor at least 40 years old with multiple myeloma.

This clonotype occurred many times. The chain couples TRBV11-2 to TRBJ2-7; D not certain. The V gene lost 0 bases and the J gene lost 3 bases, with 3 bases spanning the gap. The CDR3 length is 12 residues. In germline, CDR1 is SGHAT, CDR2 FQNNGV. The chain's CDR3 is CASSLDHYEQYF. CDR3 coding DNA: TGTGCCAGCAGCTTAGACCACTACGAGCAGTACTTC.

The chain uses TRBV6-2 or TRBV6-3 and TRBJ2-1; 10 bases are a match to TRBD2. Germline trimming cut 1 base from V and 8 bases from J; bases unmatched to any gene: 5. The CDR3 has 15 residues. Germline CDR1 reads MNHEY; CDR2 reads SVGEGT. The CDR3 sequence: CASSYLTSGNYEQFF. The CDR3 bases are TGTGCCAGCAGTTACTTAACTAGCGGGAATTATGAGCAGTTCTTC.

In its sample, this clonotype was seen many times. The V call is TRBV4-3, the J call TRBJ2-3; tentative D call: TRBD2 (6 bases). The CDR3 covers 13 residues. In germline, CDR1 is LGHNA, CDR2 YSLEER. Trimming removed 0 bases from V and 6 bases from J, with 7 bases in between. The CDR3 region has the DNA TGCGCCAGCAGCCAAGAGGGGGGTGATACGCAGTATTTT. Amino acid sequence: CASSQEGGDTQYF.

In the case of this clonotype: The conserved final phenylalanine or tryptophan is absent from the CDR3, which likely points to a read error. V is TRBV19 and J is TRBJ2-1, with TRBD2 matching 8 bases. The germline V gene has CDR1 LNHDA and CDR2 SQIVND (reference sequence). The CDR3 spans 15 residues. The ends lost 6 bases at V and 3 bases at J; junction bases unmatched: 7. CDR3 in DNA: TGTGCCAGTAGCCGACGGGAGGGTGGCTACAATGAGCAGTTCCTC. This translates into CASSRREGGYNEQFL.

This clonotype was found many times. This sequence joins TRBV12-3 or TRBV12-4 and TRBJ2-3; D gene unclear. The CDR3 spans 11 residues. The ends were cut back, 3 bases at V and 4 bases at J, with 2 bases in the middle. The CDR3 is CASSFSDTQYF. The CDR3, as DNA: TGTGCCAGCAGTTTTTCAGATACGCAGTATTTT.

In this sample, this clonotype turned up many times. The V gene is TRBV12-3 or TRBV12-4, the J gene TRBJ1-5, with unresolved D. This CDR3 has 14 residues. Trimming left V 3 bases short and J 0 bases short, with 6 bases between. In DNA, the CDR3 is TGTGCCAGCAGTTTTGGGTATAGCAATCAGCCCCAGCATTTT. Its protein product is CASSFGYSNQPQHF.

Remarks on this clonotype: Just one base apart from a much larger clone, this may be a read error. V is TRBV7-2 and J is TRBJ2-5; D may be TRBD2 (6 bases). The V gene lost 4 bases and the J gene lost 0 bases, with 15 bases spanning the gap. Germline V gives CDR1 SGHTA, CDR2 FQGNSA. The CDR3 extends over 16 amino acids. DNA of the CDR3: TGTACCAGCAGCTCGAAGGGCCTAGCGCACCAAGAGACCCAGTACTTC. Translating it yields CTSSSKGLAHQETQYF.

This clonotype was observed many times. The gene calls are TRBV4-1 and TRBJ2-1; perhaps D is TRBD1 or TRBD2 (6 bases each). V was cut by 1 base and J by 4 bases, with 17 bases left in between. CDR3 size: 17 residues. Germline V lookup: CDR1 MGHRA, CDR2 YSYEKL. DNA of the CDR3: TGCGCCAGCAGCCAAGGCCCGGGGGCATTCGGATACAATGAGCAGTTCTTC. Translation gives CASSQGPGAFGYNEQFF.

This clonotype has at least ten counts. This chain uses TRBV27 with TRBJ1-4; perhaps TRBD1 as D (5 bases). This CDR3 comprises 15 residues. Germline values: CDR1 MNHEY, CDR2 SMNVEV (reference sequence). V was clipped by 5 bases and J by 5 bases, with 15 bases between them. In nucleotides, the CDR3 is TGTGCCAGCAGTGAATCGGGGACGGCGAATGAAAAACTGTTTTTT. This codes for CASSESGTANEKLFF.

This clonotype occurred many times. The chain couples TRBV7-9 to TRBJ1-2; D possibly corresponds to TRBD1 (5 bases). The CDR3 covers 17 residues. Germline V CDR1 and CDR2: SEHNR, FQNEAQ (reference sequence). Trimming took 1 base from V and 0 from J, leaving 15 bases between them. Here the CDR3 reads CASSLVSAGLANYGYTF. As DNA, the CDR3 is TGTGCCAGCAGCTTAGTATCCGCAGGGCTTGCTAACTATGGCTACACCTTC.

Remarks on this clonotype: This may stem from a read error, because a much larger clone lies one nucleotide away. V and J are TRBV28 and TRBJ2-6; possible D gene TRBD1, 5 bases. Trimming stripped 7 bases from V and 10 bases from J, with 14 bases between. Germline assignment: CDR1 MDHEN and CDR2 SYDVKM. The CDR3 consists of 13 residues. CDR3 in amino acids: CASNLVQVNVLTF. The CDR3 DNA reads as TGTGCCAGCAATTTGGTACAGGTAAACGTCCTGACTTTC.

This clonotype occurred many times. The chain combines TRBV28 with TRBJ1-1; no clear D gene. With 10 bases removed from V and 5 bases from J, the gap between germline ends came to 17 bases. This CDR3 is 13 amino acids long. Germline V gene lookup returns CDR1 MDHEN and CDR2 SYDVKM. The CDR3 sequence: CATTTEATTEAFF. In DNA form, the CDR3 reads TGTGCCACCACGACGGAAGCTACGACTGAAGCTTTCTTT.

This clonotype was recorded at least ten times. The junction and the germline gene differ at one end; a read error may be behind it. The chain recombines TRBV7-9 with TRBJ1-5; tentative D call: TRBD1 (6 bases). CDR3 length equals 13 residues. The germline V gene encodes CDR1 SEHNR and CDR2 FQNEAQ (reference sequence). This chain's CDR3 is CATSRGTDQPQHF. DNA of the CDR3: TGTGCCACCAGCAGGGGCACCGATCAGCCCCAGCATTTT.

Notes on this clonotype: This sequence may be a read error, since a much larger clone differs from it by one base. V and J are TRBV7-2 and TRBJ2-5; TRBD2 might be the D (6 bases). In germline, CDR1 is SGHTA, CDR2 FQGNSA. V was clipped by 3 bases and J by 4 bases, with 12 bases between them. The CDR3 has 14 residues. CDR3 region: CASSFQDGGETQYF. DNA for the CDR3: TGTGCCAGCAGCTTTCAGGACGGGGGAGAGACCCAGTACTTC.

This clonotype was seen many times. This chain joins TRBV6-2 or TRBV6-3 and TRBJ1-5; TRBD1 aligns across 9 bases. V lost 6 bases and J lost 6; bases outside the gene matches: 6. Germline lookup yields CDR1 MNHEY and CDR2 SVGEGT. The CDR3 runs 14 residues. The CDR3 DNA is TGTGCCAGCAGGGGACAGGGAGTAATTCAGCCCCAGCATTTT. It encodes CASRGQGVIQPQHF.

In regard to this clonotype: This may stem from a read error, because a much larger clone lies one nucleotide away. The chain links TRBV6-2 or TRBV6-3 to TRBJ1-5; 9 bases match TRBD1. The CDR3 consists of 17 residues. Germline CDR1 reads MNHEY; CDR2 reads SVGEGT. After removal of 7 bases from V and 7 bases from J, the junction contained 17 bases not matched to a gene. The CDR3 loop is CASTNGSGQGTLQPQHF. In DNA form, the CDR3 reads TGTGCCAGCACCAACGGATCGGGACAGGGAACACTCCAGCCCCAGCATTTT.

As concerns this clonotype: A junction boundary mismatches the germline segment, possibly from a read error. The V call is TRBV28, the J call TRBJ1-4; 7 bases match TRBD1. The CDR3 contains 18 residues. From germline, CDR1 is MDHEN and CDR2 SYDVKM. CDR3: CASSLSRGTATTNEKLVF. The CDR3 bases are TGTGCCAGCAGTTTATCCCGCGGGACAGCAACAACTAATGAAAAACTGGTTTTT.

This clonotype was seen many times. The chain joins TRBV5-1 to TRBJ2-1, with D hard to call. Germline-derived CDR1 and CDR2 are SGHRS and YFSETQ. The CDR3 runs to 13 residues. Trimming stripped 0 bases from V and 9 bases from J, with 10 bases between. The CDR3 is CASSLGWRGEQFF. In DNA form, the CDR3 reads TGCGCCAGCAGCTTGGGCTGGCGTGGTGAGCAGTTCTTC.

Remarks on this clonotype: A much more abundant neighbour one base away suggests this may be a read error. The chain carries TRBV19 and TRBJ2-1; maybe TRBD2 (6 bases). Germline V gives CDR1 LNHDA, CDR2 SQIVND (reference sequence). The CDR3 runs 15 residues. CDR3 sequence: CASSIRGVSYNKQFF. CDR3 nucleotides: TGTGCCAGTAGTATCCGCGGGGTCTCCTACAATAAGCAGTTCTTC.

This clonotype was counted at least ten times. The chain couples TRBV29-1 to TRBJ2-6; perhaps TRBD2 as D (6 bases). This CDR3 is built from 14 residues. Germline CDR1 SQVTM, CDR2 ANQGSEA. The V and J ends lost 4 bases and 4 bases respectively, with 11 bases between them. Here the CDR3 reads CSVAVGGGANVLTF. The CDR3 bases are TGCAGCGTTGCCGTGGGAGGCGGGGCCAACGTCCTGACTTTC.

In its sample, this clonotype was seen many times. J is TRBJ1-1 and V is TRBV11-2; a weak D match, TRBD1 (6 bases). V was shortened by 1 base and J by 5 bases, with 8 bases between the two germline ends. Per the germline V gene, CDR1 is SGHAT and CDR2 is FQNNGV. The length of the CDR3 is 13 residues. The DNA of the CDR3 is TGTGCCAGCAGCTTAGTTGGACAGACTGAAGCTTTCTTT. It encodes CASSLVGQTEAFF. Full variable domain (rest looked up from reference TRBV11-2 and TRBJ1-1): EAGVAQSPRYKIIEKRQSVAFWCNPISGHATLYWYQQILGQGPKLLIQFQNNGVVDDSQLPKDRFSAERLKGVDSTLKIQPAKLEDSAVYLCASSLVGQTEAFFGQGTRLTVV.

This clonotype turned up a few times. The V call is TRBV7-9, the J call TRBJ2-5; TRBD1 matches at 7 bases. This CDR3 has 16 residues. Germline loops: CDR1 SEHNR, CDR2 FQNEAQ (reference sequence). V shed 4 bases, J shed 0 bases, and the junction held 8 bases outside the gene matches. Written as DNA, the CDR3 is TGTGCCAGCAGCTGGGAGACAGGGACAAACCAAGAGACCCAGTACTTC. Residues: CASSWETGTNQETQYF. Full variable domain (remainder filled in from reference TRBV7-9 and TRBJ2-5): DTGVSQNPRHKITKRGQNVTFRCDPISEHNRLYWYRQTLGQGPEFLTYFQNEAQLEKSRLLSDRFSAERPKGSFSTLEIQRTEQGDSAMYLCASSWETGTNQETQYFGPGTRLLVL.

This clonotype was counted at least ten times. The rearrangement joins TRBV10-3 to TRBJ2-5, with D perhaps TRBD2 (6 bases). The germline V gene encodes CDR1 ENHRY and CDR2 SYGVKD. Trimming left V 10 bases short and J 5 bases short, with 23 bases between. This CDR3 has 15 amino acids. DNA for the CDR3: TGTGCCACCGGGGAATCGGGAGAGGATTCGGAGACCCAGTACTTC. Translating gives CATGESGEDSETQYF.

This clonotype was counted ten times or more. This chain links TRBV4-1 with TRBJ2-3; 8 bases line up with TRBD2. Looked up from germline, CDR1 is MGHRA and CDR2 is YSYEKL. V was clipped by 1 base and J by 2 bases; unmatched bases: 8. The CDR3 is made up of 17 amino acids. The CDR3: CASSQAGGAQNTDTQYF. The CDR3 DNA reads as TGCGCCAGCAGCCAAGCGGGGGGGGCTCAGAACACAGATACGCAGTATTTT.

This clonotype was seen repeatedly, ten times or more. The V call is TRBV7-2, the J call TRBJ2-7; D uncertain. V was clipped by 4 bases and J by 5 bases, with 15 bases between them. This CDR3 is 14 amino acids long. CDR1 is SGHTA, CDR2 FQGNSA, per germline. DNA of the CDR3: TGTGCCAGCAGCTCTCAGCGAGAAGCTGACGAGCAGTACTTC. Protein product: CASSSQREADEQYF.

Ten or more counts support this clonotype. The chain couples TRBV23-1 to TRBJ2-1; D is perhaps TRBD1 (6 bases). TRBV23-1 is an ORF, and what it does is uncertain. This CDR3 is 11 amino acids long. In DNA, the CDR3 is TGCGCTGGGGGACAATACAATGAGCAGTTCTTC. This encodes CAGGQYNEQFF.

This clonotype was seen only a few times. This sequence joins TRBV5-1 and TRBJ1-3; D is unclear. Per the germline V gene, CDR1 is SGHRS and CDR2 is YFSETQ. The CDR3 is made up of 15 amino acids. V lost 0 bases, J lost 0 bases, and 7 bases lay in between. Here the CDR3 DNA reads TGCGCCAGCAGCTTGGACTTCAGCTCTGGAAACACCATATATTTT. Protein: CASSLDFSSGNTIYF.